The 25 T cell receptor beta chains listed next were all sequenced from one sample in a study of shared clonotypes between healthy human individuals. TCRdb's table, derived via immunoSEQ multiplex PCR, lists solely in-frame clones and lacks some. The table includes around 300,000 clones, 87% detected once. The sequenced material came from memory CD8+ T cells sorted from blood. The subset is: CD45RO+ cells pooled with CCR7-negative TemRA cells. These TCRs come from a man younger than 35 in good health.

Written as DNA, the CDR3 is TGTGCCAGCAGCTCGGGACTAGCGGCCAAGGGCGAGCAGTACTTC. Its translation is CASSSGLAAKGEQYF. The V call is TRBV5-6, the J call TRBJ2-7, with 11 bases identical to TRBD2. The CDR3 totals 15 residues. Germline loops: CDR1 SGHDT, CDR2 YYEEEE. V was clipped by 3 bases and J by 6 bases; unmatched bases: 8. The full variable domain, its missing parts supplied by reference TRBV5-6 and TRBJ2-7, is DAGVTQSPTHLIKTRGQQVTLRCSPKSGHDTVSWYQQALGQGPQFIFQYYEEEERQRGNFPDRFSGHQFPNYSSELNVNALLLGDSALYLCASSSGLAAKGEQYFGPGTRLTVT.

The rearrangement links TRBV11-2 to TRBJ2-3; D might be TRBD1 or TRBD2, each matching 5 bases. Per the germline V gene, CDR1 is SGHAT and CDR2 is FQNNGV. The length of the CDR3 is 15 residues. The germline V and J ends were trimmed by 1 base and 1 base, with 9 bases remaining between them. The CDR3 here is CASSLGDHGTDTQYF. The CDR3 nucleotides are TGTGCCAGCAGCTTAGGGGACCACGGCACAGATACGCAGTATTTT.

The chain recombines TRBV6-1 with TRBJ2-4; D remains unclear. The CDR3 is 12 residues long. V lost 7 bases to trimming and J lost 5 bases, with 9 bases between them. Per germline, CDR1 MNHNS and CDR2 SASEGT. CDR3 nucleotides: TGTGCCAGCAAAGTTTGGGAAAACATTCAGTACTTC. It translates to CASKVWENIQYF.

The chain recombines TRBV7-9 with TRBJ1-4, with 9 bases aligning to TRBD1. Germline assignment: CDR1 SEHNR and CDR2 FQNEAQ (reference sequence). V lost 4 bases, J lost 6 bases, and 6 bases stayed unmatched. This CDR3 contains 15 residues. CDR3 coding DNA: TGTGCCAGCAGCTGGACAGGGGAGTGGGATGAAAAACTGTTTTTT. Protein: CASSWTGEWDEKLFF.

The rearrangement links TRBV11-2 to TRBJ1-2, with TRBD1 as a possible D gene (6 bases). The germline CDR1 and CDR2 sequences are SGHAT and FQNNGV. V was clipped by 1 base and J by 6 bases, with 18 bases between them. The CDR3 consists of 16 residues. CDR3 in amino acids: CASSLGVGRGDNGYTF. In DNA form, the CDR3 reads TGTGCCAGCAGCTTAGGGGTTGGCAGGGGAGACAATGGCTACACCTTC.

For the CDR3, the DNA is TGTGCCAGCAGTTTTAGACTAGCGGGAGGGCCAGATACGCAGTATTTT. Protein product: CASSFRLAGGPDTQYF. The chain recombines TRBV28 with TRBJ2-3; TRBD2 agrees at 14 bases. The CDR3 length is 16 residues. Losses at the gene ends were 3 bases for V and 4 bases for J; bases not matched to a gene: 3. CDR1 and CDR2 (germline): MDHEN, SYDVKM.

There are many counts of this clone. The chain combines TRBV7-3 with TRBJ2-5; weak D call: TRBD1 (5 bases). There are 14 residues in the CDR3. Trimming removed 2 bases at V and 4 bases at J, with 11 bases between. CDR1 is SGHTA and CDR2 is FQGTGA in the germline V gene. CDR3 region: CASSLSAGSETQYF. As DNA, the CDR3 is TGTGCCAGCAGCTTATCGGCAGGGTCAGAGACCCAGTACTTC.

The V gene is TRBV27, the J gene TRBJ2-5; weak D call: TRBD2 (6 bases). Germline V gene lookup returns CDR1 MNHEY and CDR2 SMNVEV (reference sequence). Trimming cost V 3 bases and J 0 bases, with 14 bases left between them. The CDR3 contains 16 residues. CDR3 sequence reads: CASSFVAGLHQETQYF. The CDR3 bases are TGTGCCAGCAGTTTTGTCGCGGGGCTTCACCAAGAGACCCAGTACTTC.

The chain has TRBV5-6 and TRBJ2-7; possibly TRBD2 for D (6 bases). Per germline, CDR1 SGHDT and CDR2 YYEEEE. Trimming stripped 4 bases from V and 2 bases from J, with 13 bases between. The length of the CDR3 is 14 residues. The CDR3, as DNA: TGTGCCAGCAGCATGATTTTAGCGGCCTACGAGCAGTACTTC. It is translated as CASSMILAAYEQYF.

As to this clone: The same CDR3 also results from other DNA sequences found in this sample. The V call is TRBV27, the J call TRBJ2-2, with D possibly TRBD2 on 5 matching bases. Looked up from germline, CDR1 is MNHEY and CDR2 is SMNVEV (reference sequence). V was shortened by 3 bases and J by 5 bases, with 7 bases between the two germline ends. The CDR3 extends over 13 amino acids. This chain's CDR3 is CASSFGGTGELFF. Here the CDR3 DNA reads TGTGCCAGCAGTTTTGGAGGTACCGGGGAGCTGTTTTTT.

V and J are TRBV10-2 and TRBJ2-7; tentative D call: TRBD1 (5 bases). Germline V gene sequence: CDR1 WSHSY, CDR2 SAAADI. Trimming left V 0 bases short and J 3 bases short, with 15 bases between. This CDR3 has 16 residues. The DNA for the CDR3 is TGCGCCAGCAGTGAGTCGAGCCTAGGGGTTTTCTACGAGCAGTACTTC. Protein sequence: CASSESSLGVFYEQYF.

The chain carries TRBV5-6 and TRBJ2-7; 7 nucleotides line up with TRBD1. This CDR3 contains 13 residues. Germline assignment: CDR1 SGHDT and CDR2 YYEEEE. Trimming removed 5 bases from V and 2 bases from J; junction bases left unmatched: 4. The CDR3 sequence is CASSTTGTYEQYF. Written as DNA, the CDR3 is TGTGCCAGCAGTACGACAGGGACCTACGAGCAGTACTTC.

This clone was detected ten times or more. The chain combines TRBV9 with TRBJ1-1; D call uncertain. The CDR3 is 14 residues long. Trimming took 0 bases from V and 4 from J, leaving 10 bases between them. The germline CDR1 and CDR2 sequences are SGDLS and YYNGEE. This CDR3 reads CASSVERGGTEAFF. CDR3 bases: TGTGCCAGCAGCGTAGAACGAGGCGGCACTGAAGCTTTCTTT. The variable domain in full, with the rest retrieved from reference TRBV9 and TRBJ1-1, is DSGVTQTPKHLITATGQRVTLRCSPRSGDLSVYWYQQSLDQGLQFLIQYYNGEERAKGNILERFSAQQFPDLHSELNLSSLELGDSALYFCASSVERGGTEAFFGQGTRLTVV.

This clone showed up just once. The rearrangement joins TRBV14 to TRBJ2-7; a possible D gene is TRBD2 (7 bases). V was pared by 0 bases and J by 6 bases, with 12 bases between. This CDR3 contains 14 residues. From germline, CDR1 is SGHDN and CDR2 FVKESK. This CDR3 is CASSQDFGGLEQYF. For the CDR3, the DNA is TGTGCCAGCAGCCAAGATTTCGGGGGGCTCGAGCAGTACTTC.

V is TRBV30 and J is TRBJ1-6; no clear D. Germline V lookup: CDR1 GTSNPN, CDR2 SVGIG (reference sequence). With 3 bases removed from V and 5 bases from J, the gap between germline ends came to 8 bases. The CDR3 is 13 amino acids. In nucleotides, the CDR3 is TGTGCCTGGAGCGACATGGATAATTCACCCCTCCACTTT. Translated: CAWSDMDNSPLHF.

The CDR3 sequence is CASSSPRGGYTEAFF. The CDR3 DNA is TGTGCCAGCAGTTCCCCCCGGGGGGGCTACACTGAAGCTTTCTTT. The V call is TRBV6-5, the J call TRBJ1-1, with a weak D call TRBD1 (6 bases). V was trimmed by 4 bases and J by 3 bases, leaving 15 bases between them. The germline V gene encodes CDR1 MNHEY and CDR2 SVGAGI. There are 15 residues in the CDR3.

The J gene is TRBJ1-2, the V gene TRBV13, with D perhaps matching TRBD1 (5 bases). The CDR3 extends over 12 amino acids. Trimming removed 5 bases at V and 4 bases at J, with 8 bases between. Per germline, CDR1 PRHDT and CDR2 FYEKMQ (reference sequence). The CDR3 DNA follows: TGTGCCAGCAGCCTGGACACCTATGGCTACACCTTC. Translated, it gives CASSLDTYGYTF.

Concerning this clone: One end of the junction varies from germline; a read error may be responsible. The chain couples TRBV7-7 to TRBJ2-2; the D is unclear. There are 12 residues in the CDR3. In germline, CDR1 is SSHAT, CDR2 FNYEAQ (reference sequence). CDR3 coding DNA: TGTGCTAGCAGCTCCCACACCGGGGAGCTGTTTTTT. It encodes CASSSHTGELFF. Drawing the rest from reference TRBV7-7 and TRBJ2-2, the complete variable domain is GAGVSQSPRYKVTKRGQDVTLRCDPISSHATLYWYQQALGQGPEFLTYFNYEAQPDKSGLPSDRFSAERPEGSISTLTIQRTEQRDSAMYRCASSSHTGELFFGEGSRLTVL.

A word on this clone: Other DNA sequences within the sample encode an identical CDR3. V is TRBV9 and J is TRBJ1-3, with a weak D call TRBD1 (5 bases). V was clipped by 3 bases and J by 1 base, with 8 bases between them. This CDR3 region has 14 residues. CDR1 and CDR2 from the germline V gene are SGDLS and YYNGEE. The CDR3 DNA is TGTGCCAGCAGCGGAGGGGATTCTGGAAACACCATATATTTT. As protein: CASSGGDSGNTIYF.

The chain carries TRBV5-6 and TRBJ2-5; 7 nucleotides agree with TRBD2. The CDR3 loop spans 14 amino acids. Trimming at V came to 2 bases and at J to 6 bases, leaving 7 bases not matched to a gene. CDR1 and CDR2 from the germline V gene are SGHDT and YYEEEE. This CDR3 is CASSFSSGTQTQYF. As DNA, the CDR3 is TGTGCCAGCAGCTTTTCAAGCGGGACGCAGACCCAGTACTTC.

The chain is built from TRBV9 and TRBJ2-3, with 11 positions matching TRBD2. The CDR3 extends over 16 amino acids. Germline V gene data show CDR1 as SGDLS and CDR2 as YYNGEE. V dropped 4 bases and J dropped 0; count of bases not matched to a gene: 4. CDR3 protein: CASSLGTSGSTDTQYF. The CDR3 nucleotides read TGTGCCAGCAGCCTCGGGACTAGCGGCAGCACAGATACGCAGTATTTT.

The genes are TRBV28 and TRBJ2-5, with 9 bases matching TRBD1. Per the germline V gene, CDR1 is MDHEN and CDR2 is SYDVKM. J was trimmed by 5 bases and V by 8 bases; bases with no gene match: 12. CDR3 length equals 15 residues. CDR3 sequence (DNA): TGTGCCAGCGGTTACAGGGGGCTGGAATCGGAGACCCAGTACTTC. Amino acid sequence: CASGYRGLESETQYF.

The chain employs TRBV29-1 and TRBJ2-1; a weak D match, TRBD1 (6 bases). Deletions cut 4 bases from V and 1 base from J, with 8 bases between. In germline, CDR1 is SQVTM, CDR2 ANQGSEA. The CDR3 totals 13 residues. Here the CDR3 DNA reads TGCAGCGTTGCAGGGGATTCCTACAATGAGCAGTTCTTC. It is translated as CSVAGDSYNEQFF.

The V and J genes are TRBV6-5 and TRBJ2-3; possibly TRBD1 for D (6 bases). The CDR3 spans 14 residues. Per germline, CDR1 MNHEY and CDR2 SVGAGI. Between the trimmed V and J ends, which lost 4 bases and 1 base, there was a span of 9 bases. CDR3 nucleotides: TGTGCCAGCAGTTTACAGGGAGGCACAGATACGCAGTATTTT. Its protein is CASSLQGGTDTQYF.

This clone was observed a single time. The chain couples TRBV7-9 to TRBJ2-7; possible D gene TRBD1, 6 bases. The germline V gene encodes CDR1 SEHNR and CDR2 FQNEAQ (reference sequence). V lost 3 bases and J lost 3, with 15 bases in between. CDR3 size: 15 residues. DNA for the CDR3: TGTGCCAGCAGCTTCGGGCAGGGGCATAACTACGAGCAGTACTTC. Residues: CASSFGQGHNYEQYF.